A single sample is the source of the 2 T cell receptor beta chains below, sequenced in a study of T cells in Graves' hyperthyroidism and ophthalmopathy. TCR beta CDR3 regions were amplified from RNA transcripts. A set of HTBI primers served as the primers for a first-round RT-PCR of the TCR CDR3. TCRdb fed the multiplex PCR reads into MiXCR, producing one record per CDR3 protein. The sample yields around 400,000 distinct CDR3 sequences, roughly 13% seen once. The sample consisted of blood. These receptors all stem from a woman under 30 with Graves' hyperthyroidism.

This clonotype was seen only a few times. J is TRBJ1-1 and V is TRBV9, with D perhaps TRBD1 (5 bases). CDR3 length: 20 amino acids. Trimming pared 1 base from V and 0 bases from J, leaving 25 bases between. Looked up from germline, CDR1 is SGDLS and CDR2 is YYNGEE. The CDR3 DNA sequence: TGTGCCAGCAGCGTAAAAGGAGGGGCACCCCCCGGATGGTTGAACACTGAAGCTTTCTTT. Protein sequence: CASSVKGGAPPGWLNTEAFF.

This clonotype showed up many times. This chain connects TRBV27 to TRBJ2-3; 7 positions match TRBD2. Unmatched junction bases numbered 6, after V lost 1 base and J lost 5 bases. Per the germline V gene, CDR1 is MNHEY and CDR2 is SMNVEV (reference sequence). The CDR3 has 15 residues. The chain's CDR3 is CASSLYGIAGDTQYF. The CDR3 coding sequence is TGTGCCAGCAGTTTATACGGAATAGCGGGAGATACGCAGTATTTT.